The T cell receptor (beta chain) described here comes from a study of technical replicates of blood from a handful of donors. Sequenced by immunoSEQ multiplex PCR; TCRdb stores in-frame clones only, minus some. This table has under 85,000 clones, around 90% appearing once. Sequencing was carried out using T cells isolated from PBMCs. The origin of this receptor is a human donor in good health.

The CDR3 region is CASSLEGGENTEAFF. In nucleotides, the CDR3 is TGCGCCAGCAGCTTGGAGGGCGGGGAGAACACTGAAGCTTTCTTT. The V gene is TRBV5-1, the J gene TRBJ1-1; D remains unclear. This CDR3 is 15 amino acids long. Trimming took 0 bases from V and 1 from J, leaving 10 bases between them. Per the germline V gene, CDR1 is SGHRS and CDR2 is YFSETQ.